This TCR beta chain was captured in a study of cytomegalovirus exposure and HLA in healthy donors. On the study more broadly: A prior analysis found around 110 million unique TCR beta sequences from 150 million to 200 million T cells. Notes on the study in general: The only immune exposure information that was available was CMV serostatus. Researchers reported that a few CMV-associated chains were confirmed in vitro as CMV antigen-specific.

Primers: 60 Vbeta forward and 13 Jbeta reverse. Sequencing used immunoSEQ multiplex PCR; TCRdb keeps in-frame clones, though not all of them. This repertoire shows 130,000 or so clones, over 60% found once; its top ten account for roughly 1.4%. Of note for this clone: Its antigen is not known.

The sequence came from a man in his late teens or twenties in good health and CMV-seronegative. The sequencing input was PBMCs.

The CDR3 sequence: CASSLTGSSYNEQFF. The CDR3 nucleotides read TGCGCCAGCAGCTTGACAGGGAGCTCCTACAATGAGCAGTTCTTC. The rearrangement uses TRBV5-1 and TRBJ2-1; a weak D match, TRBD1 (6 bases). Germline CDR1 reads SGHRS; CDR2 reads YFSETQ. Deletions cut 1 base from V and 0 bases from J, with 8 bases between. There are 15 residues in the CDR3.